The present T cell receptor beta chain was sequenced within a study of cytomegalovirus exposure and HLA in healthy donors. Libraries were prepared by immunoSEQ multiplex PCR; TCRdb keeps only in-frame clonotypes and omits some of them. This table holds about 110,000 clones, approximately 85% found once. The germline gives CDR1 PRHDT, CDR2 FYEKMQ (reference sequence). The CDR3 is 15 residues long. After removal of 5 bases from V and 3 bases from J, the junction contained 7 bases not matched to a gene. The chain uses TRBV13 and TRBJ1-2; 9 nucleotides match TRBD1. The receptor was derived from a woman under 30 in good health and CMV-seronegative. Material: PBMCs. CDR3 loop: CASSLRQGGDYGYTF. In nucleotides, the CDR3 is TGTGCCAGCAGCCTCAGACAGGGGGGTGACTATGGCTACACCTTC.